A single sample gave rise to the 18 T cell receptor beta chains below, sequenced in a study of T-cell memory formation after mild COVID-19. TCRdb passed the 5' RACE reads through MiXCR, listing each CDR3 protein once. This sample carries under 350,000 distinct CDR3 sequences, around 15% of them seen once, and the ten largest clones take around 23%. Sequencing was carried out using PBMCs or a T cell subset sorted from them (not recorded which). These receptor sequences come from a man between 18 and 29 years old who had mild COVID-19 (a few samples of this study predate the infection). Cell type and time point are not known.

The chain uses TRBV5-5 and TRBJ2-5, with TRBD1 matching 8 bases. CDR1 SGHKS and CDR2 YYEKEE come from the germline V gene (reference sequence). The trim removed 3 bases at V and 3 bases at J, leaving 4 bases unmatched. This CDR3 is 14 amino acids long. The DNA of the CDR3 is TGTGCCAGCAGCTCCCTGGACAGGGAAGAGACCCAGTACTTC. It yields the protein CASSSLDREETQYF.

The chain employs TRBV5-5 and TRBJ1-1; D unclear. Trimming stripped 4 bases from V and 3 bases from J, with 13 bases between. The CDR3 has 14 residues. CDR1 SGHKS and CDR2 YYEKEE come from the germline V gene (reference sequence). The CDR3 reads CASSGAAGDTEAFF. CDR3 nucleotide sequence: TGTGCCAGCAGCGGAGCGGCAGGAGACACTGAAGCTTTCTTT. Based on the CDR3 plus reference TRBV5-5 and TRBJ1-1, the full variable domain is DAGVTQSPTHLIKTRGQQVTLRCSPISGHKSVSWYQQVLGQGPQFIFQYYEKEERGRGNFPDRFSARQFPNYSSELNVNALLLGDSALYLCASSGAAGDTEAFFGQGTRLTVV.

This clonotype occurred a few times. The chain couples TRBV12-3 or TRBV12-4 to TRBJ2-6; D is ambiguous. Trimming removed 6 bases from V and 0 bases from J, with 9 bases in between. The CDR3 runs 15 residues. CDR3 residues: CASRSHVSGANVLTF. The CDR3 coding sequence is TGTGCCAGCAGATCACATGTCTCTGGGGCCAACGTCCTGACTTTC.

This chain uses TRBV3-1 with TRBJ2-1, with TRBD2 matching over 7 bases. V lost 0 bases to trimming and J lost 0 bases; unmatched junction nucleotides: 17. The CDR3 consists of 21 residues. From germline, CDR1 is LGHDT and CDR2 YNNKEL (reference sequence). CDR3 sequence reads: CASSQDLVRGEGISSYNEQFF. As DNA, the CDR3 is TGTGCCAGCAGCCAAGATCTTGTGAGAGGGGAGGGAATTAGCTCCTACAATGAGCAGTTCTTC.

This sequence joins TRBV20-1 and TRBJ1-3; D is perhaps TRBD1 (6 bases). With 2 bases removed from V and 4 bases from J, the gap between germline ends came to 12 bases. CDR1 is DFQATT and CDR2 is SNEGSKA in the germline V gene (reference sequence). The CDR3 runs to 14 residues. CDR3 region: CSARYRTAGNTIYF. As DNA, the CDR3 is TGCAGTGCTAGATACCGGACAGCCGGAAACACCATATATTTT.

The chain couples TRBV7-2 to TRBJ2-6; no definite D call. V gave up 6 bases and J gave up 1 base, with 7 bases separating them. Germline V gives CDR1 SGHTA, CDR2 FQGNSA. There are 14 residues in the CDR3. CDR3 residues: CASRRVSGANVLTF. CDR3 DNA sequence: TGTGCCAGCAGAAGGGTTTCTGGGGCCAACGTCCTGACTTTC.

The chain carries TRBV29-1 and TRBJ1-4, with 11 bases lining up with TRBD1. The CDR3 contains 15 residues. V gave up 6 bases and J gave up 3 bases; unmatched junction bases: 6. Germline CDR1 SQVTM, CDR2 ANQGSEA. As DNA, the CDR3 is TGCAGCGTCGGCAGGACAGGGGGCGCTAATGAAAAACTGTTTTTT. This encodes CSVGRTGGANEKLFF.

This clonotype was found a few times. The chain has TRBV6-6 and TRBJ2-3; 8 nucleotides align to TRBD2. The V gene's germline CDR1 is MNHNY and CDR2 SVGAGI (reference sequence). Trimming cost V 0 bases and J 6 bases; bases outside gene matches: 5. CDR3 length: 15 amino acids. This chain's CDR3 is CASSYSISGGDTQYF. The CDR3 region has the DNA TGTGCCAGCAGTTACTCGATCAGCGGGGGTGATACGCAGTATTTT.

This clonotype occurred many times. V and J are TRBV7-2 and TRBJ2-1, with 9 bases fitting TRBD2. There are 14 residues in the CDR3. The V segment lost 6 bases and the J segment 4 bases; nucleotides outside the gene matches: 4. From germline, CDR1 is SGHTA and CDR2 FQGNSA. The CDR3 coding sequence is TGTGCCAGCAGACCAGCGGGGGGATACAATGAGCAGTTCTTC. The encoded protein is CASRPAGGYNEQFF.

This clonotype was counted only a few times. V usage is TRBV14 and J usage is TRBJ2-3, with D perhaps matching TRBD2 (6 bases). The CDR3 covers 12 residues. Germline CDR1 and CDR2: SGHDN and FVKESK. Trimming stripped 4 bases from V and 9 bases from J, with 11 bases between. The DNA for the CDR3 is TGTGCCAGCAGCCTGGGACTCCTCACGCAGTATTTT. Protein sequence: CASSLGLLTQYF.

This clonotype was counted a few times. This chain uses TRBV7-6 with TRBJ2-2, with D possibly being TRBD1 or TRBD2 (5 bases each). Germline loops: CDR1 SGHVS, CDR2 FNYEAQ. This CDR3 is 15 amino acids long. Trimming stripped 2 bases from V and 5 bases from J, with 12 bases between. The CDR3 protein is CASSLLRGGTGELFF. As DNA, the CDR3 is TGTGCCAGCAGCTTATTGAGGGGCGGGACCGGGGAGCTGTTTTTT.

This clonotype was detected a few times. The CDR3 region has the DNA TGCGCCAGCAGCTTGACCAGACAGAACACTGAAGCTTTCTTT. Translation: CASSLTRQNTEAFF. The chain uses TRBV5-1 and TRBJ1-1; D gene ambiguous. The CDR3 extends over 14 amino acids. Trimming shortened V by 1 base and J by 1 base, and 8 bases separated the two germline ends. Germline values: CDR1 SGHRS, CDR2 YFSETQ.

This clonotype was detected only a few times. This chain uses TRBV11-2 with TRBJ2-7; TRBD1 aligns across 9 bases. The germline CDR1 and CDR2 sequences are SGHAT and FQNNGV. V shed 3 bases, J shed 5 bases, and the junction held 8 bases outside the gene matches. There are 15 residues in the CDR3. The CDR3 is CASSFTGTGFDEQYF. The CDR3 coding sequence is TGTGCCAGCAGCTTTACCGGGACAGGGTTCGACGAGCAGTACTTC.

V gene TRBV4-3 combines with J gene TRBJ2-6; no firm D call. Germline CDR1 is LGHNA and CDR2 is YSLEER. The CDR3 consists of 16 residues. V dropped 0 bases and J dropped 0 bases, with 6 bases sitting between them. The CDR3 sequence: CASSQDRPSGANVLTF. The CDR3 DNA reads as TGCGCCAGCAGCCAAGATCGTCCCTCTGGGGCCAACGTCCTGACTTTC.

This CDR3 is CASSPAPGGTETQYF. The CDR3 nucleotides read TGTGCCAGCAGCCCGGCCCCCGGGGGAACGGAGACCCAGTACTTC. This chain connects TRBV7-2 to TRBJ2-5, with a weak D call TRBD2 (6 bases). CDR3 length equals 15 residues. Germline-derived CDR1 and CDR2 are SGHTA and FQGNSA. V lost 5 bases and J lost 5, with 18 bases in between.

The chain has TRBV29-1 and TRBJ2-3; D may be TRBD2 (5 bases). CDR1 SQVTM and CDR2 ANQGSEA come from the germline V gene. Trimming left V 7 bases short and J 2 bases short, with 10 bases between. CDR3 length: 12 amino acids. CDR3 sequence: CSAQRITDTQYF. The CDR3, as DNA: TGCAGCGCGCAGCGGATCACAGATACGCAGTATTTT.

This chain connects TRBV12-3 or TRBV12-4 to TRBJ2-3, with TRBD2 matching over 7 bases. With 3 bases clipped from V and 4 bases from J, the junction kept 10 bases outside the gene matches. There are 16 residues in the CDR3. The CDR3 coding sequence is TGTGCCAGCAGTTTCTCGGCTAGCGGATTCCCAGATACGCAGTATTTT. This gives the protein CASSFSASGFPDTQYF.

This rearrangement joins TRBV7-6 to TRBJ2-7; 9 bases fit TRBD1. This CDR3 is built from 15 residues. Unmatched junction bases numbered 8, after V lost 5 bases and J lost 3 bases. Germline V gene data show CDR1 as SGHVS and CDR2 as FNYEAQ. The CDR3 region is CASSKDRGLHYEQYF. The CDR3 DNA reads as TGTGCCAGCAGCAAGGACAGGGGCCTCCACTACGAGCAGTACTTC.